These 4 T cell receptor beta chains originate from one sample sequenced in a study of shared clonotypes between healthy human individuals (dated by TCRdb to the early 2020s). Library construction relied on the immunoSEQ multiplex PCR assay. As stored in TCRdb, this immuneACCESS dataset retains in-frame rearrangements with V and J assigned. A fraction of the clones does not appear; measured against another copy, unresolved V genes explain less than half of the discrepancy, and the remainder lacks a known reason. The sample table records about 1.5 million clones; 95% to 99% of these occur just once. The top ten hold around 0.47% of the sample. Sequencing was carried out using naive CD4+ T cells sorted from blood. This sample's cell subset or site label indicates: CD45RA+ positively selected. All receptors derive from a man aged 30-40 years in good health.

This sequence joins TRBV11-2 and TRBJ1-2; possibly TRBD1 for D (6 bases). CDR3 length: 13 amino acids. V was pared by 3 bases and J by 6 bases, with 11 bases between. Germline V CDR1 and CDR2: SGHAT, FQNNGV. DNA of the CDR3: TGTGCCAGCAGCTTTGACAGGCTGGATGGCTACACCTTC. As protein: CASSFDRLDGYTF.

V and J are TRBV14 and TRBJ2-1, with D unresolved. CDR1 is SGHDN and CDR2 is FVKESK in the germline V gene. V was clipped by 3 bases and J by 8 bases, with 14 bases between them. This CDR3 has 14 amino acids. The chain's CDR3 is CASSQGYSTYEQFF. The CDR3 DNA sequence: TGTGCCAGCAGCCAGGGGTACTCGACTTATGAGCAGTTCTTC.

CDR3 DNA: TGTGCCAGCAGGTTACAACAGGGTGCCCCATATGGCTACACCTTC. This translates into CASRLQQGAPYGYTF. V is TRBV27 and J is TRBJ1-2, with D possibly matching TRBD1 (6 bases). The CDR3 has 15 amino acids. Trimming stripped 6 bases from V and 5 bases from J, with 19 bases between. The germline CDR1 and CDR2 sequences are MNHEY and SMNVEV (reference sequence).

As regards this clone: Other nucleotide sequences in the sample specify the same CDR3. This chain links TRBV12-5 with TRBJ2-5, with D perhaps TRBD2 (6 bases). The CDR3 sequence is 13 residues long. Trimming took off 6 bases at V and 3 bases at J, with 11 bases between the two ends. Germline-derived CDR1 and CDR2 are LGHNT and FRNRAP. DNA of the CDR3: TGTGCTAGTGGGGCGTCGGGGGAAGAGACCCAGTACTTC. Its protein is CASGASGEETQYF.